The rows below give T cell receptor beta chains drawn from one sample of a study of T-cell reconstitution after alpha-beta-depleted transplantation in children. A single record per CDR3 protein comes from TCRdb applying MiXCR to the PCR reads. The sample carries fewer than 250,000 distinct CDR3 sequences, 6.5% to 10% recorded once. This material consisted of PBMCs, mostly from graft donor cells, taken 180 days after TCRalphabeta/CD19-depleted stem cell transplant. Source of these receptors: a male patient younger than 18 who had a stem cell transplant for acute lymphoblastic leukemia, so the T cells may come from the graft donor. The CDR3 runs from the conserved cysteine through the conserved F or W. Fields, in order: J gene, clone size, V gene, D gene, CDR3 protein, CDR3 DNA. A D gene is named only where the DNA matches it firmly. Only part of the rows carry a size: once, few, many, or a class if the clone is expanded.

J: TRBJ2-7
size: many
V: TRBV20-1
D: .
CDR3: CSARGRGSVYEQYF
DNA: TGCAGTGCTAGAGGCAGGGGCTCGGTGTACGAGCAGTACTTC

J: TRBJ2-4
size: many
V: TRBV7-6
D: TRBD1
CDR3: CASSSRSGGRNIQYF
DNA: TGTGCCAGCAGCTCGCGTTCAGGGGGTAGGAACATTCAGTACTTC

J: TRBJ2-3
size: many
V: TRBV29-1
D: TRBD1
CDR3: CSASPRDRHSSTDTQYF
DNA: TGCAGCGCCAGTCCCCGGGACAGGCATTCTAGCACAGATACGCAGTATTTT

J: TRBJ2-4
size: many
V: TRBV27
D: .
CDR3: CASSLFTGNIQYF
DNA: TGTGCCAGCAGTTTATTTACAGGGAACATTCAGTACTTC

J: TRBJ1-3
size: .
V: TRBV6-2/TRBV6-3
D: TRBD1
CDR3: CASSFEIQGFSGNTIYF
DNA: TGTGCCAGCAGTTTCGAGATACAGGGGTTCTCTGGAAACACCATATATTTT

J: TRBJ2-2
size: many
V: TRBV27
D: TRBD2
CDR3: CASRLAGALDGELFF
DNA: TGTGCCAGCAGACTAGCGGGGGCTCTCGACGGGGAGCTGTTTTTT

J: TRBJ1-2
size: many
V: TRBV20-1
D: .
CDR3: CSARDILRGGSGYTF
DNA: TGCAGTGCTAGAGATATACTCCGGGGGGGCTCTGGCTACACCTTC

J: TRBJ2-7
size: many
V: TRBV4-3
D: TRBD1
CDR3: CASSQDRTGYEQYF
DNA: TGCGCCAGCAGCCAAGATCGGACAGGGTACGAGCAGTACTTC

J: TRBJ2-7
size: many
V: TRBV20-1
D: .
CDR3: CSARDQTRSRYEQYF
DNA: TGCAGTGCTAGAGATCAGACTCGCAGCCGCTACGAGCAGTACTTC

J: TRBJ2-1
size: many
V: TRBV24-1
D: TRBD2
CDR3: CATSDLRAGGPGSYNEQFF
DNA: TGTGCCACCAGTGATTTAAGGGCGGGAGGCCCGGGGTCCTACAATGAGCAGTTCTTC

J: TRBJ1-2
size: many
V: TRBV4-3
D: .
CDR3: CASRSRDPGVGYTF
DNA: TGCGCCAGCAGGTCCCGGGACCCAGGGGTGGGCTACACCTTC

J: TRBJ2-3
size: many
V: TRBV2
D: .
CDR3: CASSEVGSPTDTQYF
DNA: TGTGCCAGCAGTGAAGTCGGGTCGCCCACAGATACGCAGTATTTT

J: TRBJ2-6
size: .
V: TRBV24-1
D: .
CDR3: CATSETSSGANVLTF
DNA: TGTGCCACCAGTGAGACGTCCTCTGGGGCCAACGTCCTGACTTTC

J: TRBJ2-2
size: many
V: TRBV5-1
D: .
CDR3: CASSLDQPRELFF
DNA: TGCGCCAGCAGCTTGGACCAACCTCGGGAGCTGTTTTTT

J: TRBJ1-5
size: many
V: TRBV7-9
D: .
CDR3: CASSIDRTNQPQHF
DNA: TGTGCCAGCAGCATCGACAGGACCAATCAGCCCCAGCATTTT

J: TRBJ1-2
size: many
V: TRBV5-1
D: .
CDR3: CASSGTQRYGYTF
DNA: TGCGCCAGCAGCGGGACCCAGAGGTATGGCTACACCTTC

J: TRBJ2-1
size: many
V: TRBV10-3
D: TRBD2
CDR3: CAISETAGGYNEQFF
DNA: TGTGCCATCAGTGAAACAGCGGGGGGGTACAATGAGCAGTTCTTC

J: TRBJ2-1
size: many
V: TRBV10-3
D: .
CDR3: CAISTTLFDEQFF
DNA: TGTGCCATCAGTACGACTCTCTTCGATGAGCAGTTCTTC

J: TRBJ2-3
size: many
V: TRBV20-1
D: .
CDR3: CSAYPTTALTDTQYF
DNA: TGCAGTGCTTACCCAACGACAGCCCTCACAGATACGCAGTATTTT

J: TRBJ2-2
size: few
V: TRBV5-1
D: TRBD2
CDR3: CASSWQSGGAGTGELFF
DNA: TGCGCCAGCAGCTGGCAGAGCGGGGGGGCCGGCACCGGGGAGCTGTTTTTT

J: TRBJ1-5
size: few
V: TRBV4-1
D: TRBD1
CDR3: CASSQVETGHQPQHF
DNA: TGCGCCAGCAGCCAGGTGGAGACAGGGCATCAGCCCCAGCATTTT

J: TRBJ1-2
size: many
V: TRBV20-1
D: TRBD1
CDR3: CSARVREQGGNYGYTF
DNA: TGCAGTGCTAGAGTTAGGGAACAGGGGGGGAACTATGGCTACACCTTC

J: TRBJ1-2
size: many
V: TRBV12-3/TRBV12-4
D: .
CDR3: CASSLGQLGYTF
DNA: TGTGCCAGCAGCCTGGGACAACTTGGCTACACCTTC

J: TRBJ2-7
size: many
V: TRBV10-3
D: .
CDR3: CAIAPGHSYEQYF
DNA: TGTGCCATCGCCCCGGGGCACTCCTACGAGCAGTACTTC

J: TRBJ1-4
size: many
V: TRBV4-1
D: TRBD1
CDR3: CASSQGLGQGAANEKLFF
DNA: TGCGCCAGCAGCCAAGGACTGGGACAGGGGGCGGCTAATGAAAAACTGTTTTTT

J: TRBJ2-7
size: many
V: TRBV29-1
D: TRBD1
CDR3: CSVGQGAQHEQYF
DNA: TGCAGCGTTGGACAGGGGGCTCAACACGAGCAGTACTTC

J: TRBJ1-2
size: few
V: TRBV12-5
D: .
CDR3: CASGLVHGGYHYGYTF
DNA: TGTGCTAGTGGTTTGGTACATGGCGGCTACCACTATGGCTACACCTTC

J: TRBJ2-4
size: many
V: TRBV10-3
D: .
CDR3: CAKPRAPILAKNIQYF
DNA: TGTGCCAAACCCCGGGCCCCGATTCTAGCCAAAAACATTCAGTACTTC

J: TRBJ2-3
size: many
V: TRBV27
D: .
CDR3: CATRGWGSTDTQYF
DNA: TGTGCTACCCGGGGCTGGGGGTCCACAGATACGCAGTATTTT

J: TRBJ2-2
size: many
V: TRBV20-1
D: TRBD1
CDR3: CSARVEGAGITGELFF
DNA: TGCAGTGCTAGAGTTGAGGGGGCAGGGATCACCGGGGAGCTGTTTTTT

J: TRBJ2-6
size: many
V: TRBV2
D: .
CDR3: CASSEGGVSSGANVLTF
DNA: TGTGCCAGCAGTGAAGGCGGTGTCTCCTCTGGGGCCAACGTCCTGACTTTC

J: TRBJ2-5
size: many
V: TRBV11-2
D: .
CDR3: CACSFRRGETQYF
DNA: TGTGCCTGCAGCTTCCGGAGAGGGGAGACCCAGTACTTC

J: TRBJ1-1
size: many
V: TRBV5-5
D: .
CDR3: CASSLDGPEEVAFF
DNA: TGTGCCAGCAGCTTGGACGGTCCTGAGGAAGTAGCTTTCTTT

J: TRBJ1-5
size: many
V: TRBV3-1
D: TRBD1
CDR3: CASSADRGYQPQHF
DNA: TGTGCCAGCAGTGCGGACAGGGGGTACCAGCCCCAGCATTTT

J: TRBJ2-7
size: many
V: TRBV5-1
D: .
CDR3: CASSRRDSYEQYF
DNA: TGCGCCAGCAGCCGCAGGGACTCCTACGAGCAGTACTTC

J: TRBJ1-5
size: many
V: TRBV12-3/TRBV12-4
D: TRBD1
CDR3: CASTPGQSNQPQHF
DNA: TGTGCCAGCACCCCGGGACAGAGCAATCAGCCCCAGCATTTT

J: TRBJ1-5
size: many
V: TRBV6-5
D: .
CDR3: CASSYKFAGTAYSNQPQHF
DNA: TGTGCCAGCAGTTACAAGTTCGCCGGGACGGCTTATAGCAATCAGCCCCAGCATTTT

J: TRBJ1-2
size: many
V: TRBV7-9
D: .
CDR3: CASSSASYTF
DNA: TGTGCCAGCAGCTCCGCTAGCTACACCTTC

J: TRBJ2-5
size: many
V: TRBV7-3
D: TRBD2
CDR3: CASSSSGTSQETQYF
DNA: TGTGCCAGCAGCTCTAGCGGCACCTCTCAAGAGACCCAGTACTTC

J: TRBJ2-7
size: many
V: TRBV7-9
D: .
CDR3: CASSSSAGKNYEQYF
DNA: TGTGCCAGCTCTTCCTCGGCAGGAAAGAACTACGAGCAGTACTTC

J: TRBJ1-1
size: many
V: TRBV29-1
D: .
CDR3: CSVARGIAEAFF
DNA: TGCAGCGTGGCACGGGGGATAGCTGAAGCTTTCTTT

J: TRBJ2-5
size: many
V: TRBV7-9
D: .
CDR3: CASSLVRPRAAETQYF
DNA: TGTGCCAGCAGCTTAGTTCGGCCAAGAGCGGCAGAGACCCAGTACTTC

J: TRBJ2-1
size: many
V: TRBV19
D: .
CDR3: CASSIGWYNEQFF
DNA: TGTGCCAGTAGTATAGGTTGGTACAATGAGCAGTTCTTC

J: TRBJ1-6
size: many
V: TRBV4-3
D: .
CDR3: CASSRQTGGDSPLHF
DNA: TGCGCCAGCAGCCGGCAGACAGGAGGGGATTCACCCCTCCACTTT

J: TRBJ2-1
size: many
V: TRBV28
D: .
CDR3: CASSLTRRRYNEQFF
DNA: TGTGCCAGCAGTTTAACTAGAAGGCGGTACAATGAGCAGTTCTTC

J: TRBJ2-3
size: many
V: TRBV4-3
D: .
CDR3: CASSQDVSFHTDTQYF
DNA: TGCGCCAGCAGCCAAGATGTCAGCTTCCACACAGATACGCAGTATTTT

J: TRBJ1-3
size: .
V: TRBV7-6
D: TRBD1
CDR3: CASSLGSQGAGGNTIYF
DNA: TGTGCCAGCAGCTTAGGCTCACAGGGGGCCGGTGGAAACACCATATATTTT

J: TRBJ2-1
size: many
V: TRBV5-1
D: .
CDR3: CASSAVTGLKGNEQFF
DNA: TGCGCCAGCAGCGCAGTAACGGGACTCAAAGGCAATGAGCAGTTCTTC

J: TRBJ1-1
size: many
V: TRBV5-1
D: .
CDR3: CASSLAQQGGTEAFF
DNA: TGCGCCAGCAGCTTGGCCCAGCAGGGAGGTACTGAAGCTTTCTTT

J: TRBJ2-7
size: many
V: TRBV27
D: .
CDR3: CASSLVGERNEQYF
DNA: TGTGCCAGCAGTTTAGTCGGGGAGCGCAACGAGCAGTACTTC

J: TRBJ2-2
size: many
V: TRBV7-9
D: .
CDR3: CASTPFGRTGELFF
DNA: TGTGCCAGCACTCCATTCGGGCGTACCGGGGAGCTGTTTTTT

J: TRBJ1-1
size: many
V: TRBV6-5
D: .
CDR3: CASSYSSGGTEAFF
DNA: TGTGCCAGCAGTTACTCGAGTGGGGGAACTGAAGCTTTCTTT